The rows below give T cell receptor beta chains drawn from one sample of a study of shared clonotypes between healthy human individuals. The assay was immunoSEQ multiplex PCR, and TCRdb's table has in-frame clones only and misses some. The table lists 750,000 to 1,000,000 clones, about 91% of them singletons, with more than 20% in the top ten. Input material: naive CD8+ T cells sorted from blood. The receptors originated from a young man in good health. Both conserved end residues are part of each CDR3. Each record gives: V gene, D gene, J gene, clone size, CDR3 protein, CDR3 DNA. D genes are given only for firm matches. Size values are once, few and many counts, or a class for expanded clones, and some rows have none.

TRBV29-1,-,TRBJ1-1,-,CSVEVEGTEAFF,TGCAGCGTTGAAGTCGAGGGCACTGAAGCTTTCTTT
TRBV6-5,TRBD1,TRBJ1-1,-,CASSGQALNTEAFF,TGTGCCAGCAGCGGACAGGCTTTGAACACTGAAGCTTTCTTT
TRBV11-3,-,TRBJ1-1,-,CASSFWNTEAFF,TGTGCCAGCAGCTTTTGGAACACTGAAGCTTTCTTT
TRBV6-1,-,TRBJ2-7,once,CASSEPTGSTYEQYF,TGTGCCAGCAGTGAGCCGACAGGCTCAACCTACGAGCAGTACTTC
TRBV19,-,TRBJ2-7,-,CASSIDLFGGAPYEQYF,TGTGCCAGTAGTATAGATCTATTTGGGGGAGCCCCCTACGAGCAGTACTTC
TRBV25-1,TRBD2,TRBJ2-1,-,CASSDWTSGYNEQFF,TGTGCCAGCAGTGACTGGACTAGCGGATACAATGAGCAGTTCTTC
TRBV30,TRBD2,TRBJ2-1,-,CAWSNTSGRNEQFF,TGTGCCTGGAGTAATACTAGCGGGAGAAATGAGCAGTTCTTC
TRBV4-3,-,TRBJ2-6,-,CASSQEARDSGANVLTF,TGCGCCAGCAGCCAAGAGGCTCGCGACTCTGGGGCCAACGTCCTGACTTTC
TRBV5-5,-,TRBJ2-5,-,CASSPPTTKETQYF,TGTGCCAGCAGCCCACCTACCACAAAAGAGACCCAGTACTTC
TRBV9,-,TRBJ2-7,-,CASSVGGADYEQYF,TGTGCCAGCAGCGTAGGCGGGGCAGACTACGAGCAGTACTTC
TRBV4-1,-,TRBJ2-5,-,CASSQGPRDSDQETQYF,TGCGCCAGCAGCCAAGGTCCTAGAGACAGTGATCAAGAGACCCAGTACTTC
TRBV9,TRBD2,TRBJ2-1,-,CASSKRTSGRLDNEQFF,TGTGCCAGCAGCAAGCGGACTAGCGGGAGGTTAGACAATGAGCAGTTCTTC
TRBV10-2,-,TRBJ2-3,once,CASSESSLTDTQYF,TGCGCCAGCAGTGAGTCCAGCCTCACAGATACGCAGTATTTT
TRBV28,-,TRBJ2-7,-,CAISDTSYEQYF,TGTGCCATTTCAGATACATCCTACGAGCAGTACTTC
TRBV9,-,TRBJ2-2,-,CASSVMRENTGELFF,TGTGCCAGCAGCGTAATGCGGGAGAACACCGGGGAGCTGTTTTTT
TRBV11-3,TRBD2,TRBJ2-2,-,CASSSRREGTGELFF,TGTGCCAGCAGTTCAAGGCGGGAGGGTACCGGGGAGCTGTTTTTT
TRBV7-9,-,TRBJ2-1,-,CASSSDSPEEIF,TGTGCCAGCAGCTCAGATAGCCCTGAGGAAATCTTC
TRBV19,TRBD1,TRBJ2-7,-,CASSITGQAIEQYF,TGTGCCAGTAGTATAACGGGACAGGCCATAGAGCAGTACTTC
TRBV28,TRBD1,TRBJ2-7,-,CASSLEPTGALNEQYF,TGTGCCAGCAGTTTAGAACCCACAGGGGCACTTAACGAGCAGTACTTC
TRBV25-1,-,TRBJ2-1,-,CASNHRVDEQFF,TGTGCCAGCAATCACCGGGTGGATGAGCAGTTCTTC
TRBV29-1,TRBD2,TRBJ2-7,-,CSVESPSGRIYEQYF,TGCAGCGTTGAGTCTCCTAGCGGGAGGATCTACGAGCAGTACTTC
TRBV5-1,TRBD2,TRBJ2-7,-,CASSLERTSGDSYEQYF,TGCGCCAGCAGCTTGGAACGGACTAGCGGGGACTCCTACGAGCAGTACTTC
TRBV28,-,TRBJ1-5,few,CASNPPGYNQPQHF,TGTGCCAGCAATCCCCCGGGTTACAATCAGCCCCAGCATTTT
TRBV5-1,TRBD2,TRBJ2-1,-,CASSLEGLDIEQFF,TGCGCCAGCAGCTTGGAGGGACTAGATATTGAGCAGTTCTTC
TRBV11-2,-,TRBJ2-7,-,CASSRGDAGVYSYEQYF,TGTGCCAGCAGCAGAGGGGACGCAGGGGTTTACTCCTACGAGCAGTACTTC
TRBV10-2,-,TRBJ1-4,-,CATAGWATNEKLFF,TGCGCCACCGCGGGTTGGGCAACTAATGAAAAACTGTTTTTT
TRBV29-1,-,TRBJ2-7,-,CSVTGTAGYEQYF,TGCAGCGTTACCGGGACAGCGGGCTACGAGCAGTACTTC
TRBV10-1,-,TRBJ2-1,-,CASSQGGEQFF,TGCGCCAGCAGTCAGGGCGGGGAGCAGTTCTTC
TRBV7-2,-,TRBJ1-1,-,CASSLKWNTEAFF,TGTGCCAGCAGCTTAAAATGGAACACCGAAGCTTTCTTT
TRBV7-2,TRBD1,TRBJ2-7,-,CASSSSAGTGAYEQYF,TGTGCCAGCAGCTCCAGCGCCGGGACAGGGGCATACGAGCAGTACTTC
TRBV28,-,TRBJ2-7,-,CASAVGSGRRYEQYF,TGTGCCAGCGCGGTGGGTAGCGGCCGCCGATACGAGCAGTACTTC
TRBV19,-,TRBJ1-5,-,CASSPGGVSNQPQHF,TGTGCCAGTAGTCCCGGGGGAGTCAGCAATCAGCCCCAGCATTTT
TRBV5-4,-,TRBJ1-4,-,CASSLESTNEKLFF,TGTGCCAGCAGCTTGGAATCAACTAATGAAAAACTGTTTTTT
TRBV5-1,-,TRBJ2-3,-,CASSWTRMDTQYF,TGCGCCAGCAGCTGGACCCGGATGGATACGCAGTATTTT
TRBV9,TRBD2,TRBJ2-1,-,CASSVLAGVKINEQFF,TGTGCCAGCAGCGTCCTAGCGGGAGTGAAGATCAATGAGCAGTTCTTC
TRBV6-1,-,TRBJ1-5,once,CASSERVLQPQHF,TGTGCCAGCAGTGAAAGGGTTTTGCAGCCCCAGCATTTT
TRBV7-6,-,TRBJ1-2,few,CASSFYAGPAYGYTF,TGTGCCAGCAGCTTCTATGCAGGGCCAGCCTATGGCTACACCTTC
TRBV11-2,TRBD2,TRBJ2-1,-,CASSPVAGPSYNEQFF,TGTGCCAGCAGCCCTGTAGCGGGGCCCTCCTACAATGAGCAGTTCTTC
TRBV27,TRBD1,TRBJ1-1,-,CASSGTTGVGTEAFF,TGTGCCAGCAGTGGAACGACAGGGGTCGGTACTGAAGCTTTCTTT
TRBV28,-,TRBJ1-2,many,CASGWGYGYTF,TGTGCCAGCGGGTGGGGCTATGGCTACACCTTC
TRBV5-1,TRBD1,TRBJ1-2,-,CASSPGQGPGGYTF,TGCGCCAGCAGCCCGGGACAGGGGCCAGGGGGCTACACCTTC
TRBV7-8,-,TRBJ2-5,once,CASSLVLDGETQYF,TGTGCCAGCAGCTTAGTTCTAGACGGCGAGACCCAGTACTTC
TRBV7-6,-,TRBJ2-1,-,CASSPQNRVHEQFF,TGTGCCAGCAGCCCCCAAAACAGGGTCCATGAGCAGTTCTTC
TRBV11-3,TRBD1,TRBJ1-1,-,CASSSGQGRWTEAFF,TGTGCCAGCAGCTCCGGACAGGGGCGGTGGACTGAAGCTTTCTTT
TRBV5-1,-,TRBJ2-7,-,CASSFAMGGPHEQYF,TGCGCCAGCAGCTTTGCCATGGGGGGGCCCCACGAGCAGTACTTC
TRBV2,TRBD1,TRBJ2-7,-,CATFRQGSYYEQYF,TGTGCCACTTTTCGACAGGGTAGTTACTACGAGCAGTACTTC
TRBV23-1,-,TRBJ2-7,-,CASSQTGKFLGYEQYF,TGCGCCAGCAGTCAAACCGGGAAATTCTTGGGGTACGAGCAGTACTTC
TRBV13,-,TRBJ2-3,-,CASTLSDRPSTDTQYF,TGTGCCAGCACCCTAAGCGATAGACCTAGCACAGATACGCAGTATTTT